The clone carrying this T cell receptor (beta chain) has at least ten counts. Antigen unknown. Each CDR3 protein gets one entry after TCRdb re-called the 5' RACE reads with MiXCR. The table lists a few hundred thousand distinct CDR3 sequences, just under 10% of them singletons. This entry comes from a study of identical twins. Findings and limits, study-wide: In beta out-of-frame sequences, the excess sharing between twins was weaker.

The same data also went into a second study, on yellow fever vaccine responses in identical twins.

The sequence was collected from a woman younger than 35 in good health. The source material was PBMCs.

The CDR3 is CASSLQSVLAGTVTDEQFF. CDR3 bases: TGTGCCAGCAGTTTACAGAGTGTGTTAGCGGGGACCGTTACGGATGAGCAGTTCTTC. The chain is built from TRBV27 and TRBJ2-1; 8 bases map to TRBD2. V lost 2 bases, J lost 8 bases, and 20 bases stayed unmatched. The germline CDR1 and CDR2 sequences are MNHEY and SMNVEV (reference sequence). The CDR3 is 19 residues long.